This T cell receptor (beta chain) was recovered during a study of molecular identifiers for immune sequencing clone quantification. Overall study findings and caveats: Identical TCR molecules that share a barcode could lead to an underestimation of highly expanded clone sizes.

This clonotype was observed many times. Its specificity is unknown. From germline, CDR1 is SNHLY and CDR2 FYNNEI. The V end lost 2 bases, the J end lost 6 bases, and 11 bases lay between the germline ends. CDR3 length equals 13 residues. One entry per CDR3 protein results from TCRdb running MiXCR on the PCR reads. Seen here are about 500,000 distinct CDR3 sequences, less than 30% observed once, and the top ten hold roughly 0.77%. This rearrangement joins TRBV2 to TRBJ2-7, with D possibly called TRBD1 or TRBD2 (5 bases each). The receptor was derived from a human donor in good health. Some libraries in this study had Jurkat cell RNA spiked in. Material: naive CD8+ T cells from blood, with Jurkat cell RNA spiked in. Noted subset: FACS-sorted CD8+CD4-CCR7+CD45RA+ naive T cells. In nucleotides, the CDR3 is TGTGCCAGCAGTGAACCCCCGGGGACCGAGCAGTACTTC. It specifies CASSEPPGTEQYF.